The rows below give T cell receptor beta chains drawn from one sample of a study of shared clonotypes between healthy human individuals. Produced via immunoSEQ multiplex PCR; TCRdb's table is partial and in-frame only. The sample includes about 1.5 million clones, approximately 98% seen only once; the top ten take 0.45%. Sequencing input: naive CD4+ T cells sorted from blood. All receptors come from a man aged 25-40 years in good health. CDR3s include the opening cysteine and the closing phenylalanine or tryptophan. The order of the fields is V gene, clone size, J gene, D gene, CDR3 DNA, CDR3 protein. The D gene is left open where the match is weak. Clone size is stated in some rows and not others, as once, few, many or a class when expanded.

TRBV9,once,TRBJ2-5,NA,TGTGCCAGCAGCGAGGCTGGGAGGAAAGAGACCCAGTACTTC,CASSEAGRKETQYF
TRBV6-5,NA,TRBJ1-3,NA,TGTGCCAGCAGGGAGAACTCTGGAAACACCATATATTTT,CASRENSGNTIYF
TRBV28,NA,TRBJ1-5,NA,TGTGCCAGCAGTTTCCTTCCACGCAATCAGCCCCAGCATTTT,CASSFLPRNQPQHF
TRBV5-1,NA,TRBJ2-1,TRBD1,TGCGCCAGCAGCTACGGACAGGGTGGCGATGAGCAGTTCTTC,CASSYGQGGDEQFF
TRBV7-7,NA,TRBJ2-1,TRBD1,TGTGCCAGCAGCTCGAGAGGGGGCCAGGATGAGCAGTTCTTC,CASSSRGGQDEQFF
TRBV30,few,TRBJ2-5,NA,TGTGCCTGGAACCCGGGTGGAGAGACCCAGTACTTC,CAWNPGGETQYF
TRBV28,NA,TRBJ2-5,NA,TGTGCCAGCAGTTTATTGGAGGAGACCCAGTACTTC,CASSLLEETQYF
TRBV2,NA,TRBJ2-7,NA,TGTGCCAGCAGTGAACAGTCCTACGAGCAGTACTTC,CASSEQSYEQYF
TRBV5-6,NA,TRBJ2-2,TRBD2,TGTGCCAGCAGCCCGACACCCCTAGCGGGAGGGCCCGGGGAGCTGTTTTTT,CASSPTPLAGGPGELFF
TRBV7-9,NA,TRBJ1-2,NA,TGTGCCAGCAGCTTCTCTGCAGGGGTCTCCTCTGGCTACACCTTC,CASSFSAGVSSGYTF
TRBV11-3,NA,TRBJ2-3,NA,TGTGCCAGCAGCTTAGATCCCCATCGACCCCTAATCCTAGGTACGCAGTATTTT,CASSLDPHRPLILGTQYF
TRBV29-1,NA,TRBJ1-2,NA,TGCAGCGTTGTAGGTTTAGGACCTAACTATGGCTACACCTTC,CSVVGLGPNYGYTF
TRBV7-9,NA,TRBJ1-2,NA,TGTGCCAGCAGCAGACATCCCGAAGTGGGGGGCTACACCTTC,CASSRHPEVGGYTF
TRBV5-1,NA,TRBJ2-3,TRBD2,TGCGCCAGCAGCGGGGGACCTCGTAGCGGGGACACAGATACGCAGTATTTT,CASSGGPRSGDTDTQYF
TRBV6-5,once,TRBJ2-2,NA,TGTGCCAGCAGCAACTCAGGATCCGGGGAGCTGTTTTTT,CASSNSGSGELFF
TRBV7-3,NA,TRBJ2-7,TRBD2,TGTGCCAGCAGCTTGACGGGAGGGAATACCCCCGACGAGCAGTACTTC,CASSLTGGNTPDEQYF
TRBV5-6,NA,TRBJ2-7,TRBD2,TGTGCCAGCAGCTTGGGTCTAGCGGGAGGCCGAAACTACGAGCAGTACTTC,CASSLGLAGGRNYEQYF
TRBV4-3,NA,TRBJ2-7,TRBD2,TGCGCCAGCAGCCAAAGAATGGGACTAGGTAACGAGCAGTACTTC,CASSQRMGLGNEQYF
TRBV7-9,NA,TRBJ2-1,NA,TGTGCCAGCAGCACGAGACTGGATGAGCAGTTCTTC,CASSTRLDEQFF
TRBV18,NA,TRBJ2-7,NA,TGTGCCAGCTCACCAAAGTCCGAACGCTACGAGCAGTACTTC,CASSPKSERYEQYF
TRBV2,NA,TRBJ1-5,TRBD1,TGTGCCAGCAGTGGGTCGAGACAGGGATATCAGCCCCAGCATTTT,CASSGSRQGYQPQHF
TRBV5-4,NA,TRBJ2-1,NA,TGTGCCAGCAGCCGCCGGGACCACCCCACCAAGGAGCAGTTCTTC,CASSRRDHPTKEQFF
TRBV27,once,TRBJ2-1,NA,TGTGCCAGCAGCCATCGGGATAGGGGGTACAATGAGCAGTTCTTC,CASSHRDRGYNEQFF
TRBV10-3,NA,TRBJ1-1,NA,TGTGCCATCAGTACTCAGACTGAAGCTTTCTTT,CAISTQTEAFF
TRBV5-1,NA,TRBJ2-7,TRBD1,TGCGCCAGCAGCTCGGGACAGGGCCGGATCTACGAGCAGTACTTC,CASSSGQGRIYEQYF
TRBV2,once,TRBJ2-2,TRBD2,TGTGCCAGCAGTGAACTAGCGGGAGTGTCCGGGGAGCTGTTTTTT,CASSELAGVSGELFF